Below, 2 T cell receptor beta chains from the same sample are listed, as sequenced in a study of blood T cell repertoires in COVID-19. Clones were read by immunoSEQ multiplex PCR, and TCRdb kept only the in-frame ones, dropping some. The sample records around 230,000 clones, around 80% being singletons. Sequencing was done on a sample of peripheral blood. The receptors originated from a man between 35 and 55 years old who had recovered from COVID-19.

The V gene is TRBV21-1, the J gene TRBJ2-3; TRBD1, the table's D call, lacks a check against the DNA. TRBV21-1 is a pseudogene. The CDR3 is 19 residues long. The CDR3: CASSKRRGNRAPATDTQYF. The CDR3 bases are TGTGCCAGCAGCAAACGAAGGGGGAACAGGGCCCCCGCCACAGATACGCAGTATTTT.

This chain uses TRBV2 with TRBJ2-7, with a possible D match to TRBD1 (5 bases). The CDR3 spans 13 residues. V gave up 4 bases and J gave up 3 bases, with 10 bases separating them. Germline CDR1 SNHLY, CDR2 FYNNEI. CDR3 DNA: TGTGCCAGCAGTGGGGGCCTCAACTACGAGCAGTACTTC. Its translation is CASSGGLNYEQYF.